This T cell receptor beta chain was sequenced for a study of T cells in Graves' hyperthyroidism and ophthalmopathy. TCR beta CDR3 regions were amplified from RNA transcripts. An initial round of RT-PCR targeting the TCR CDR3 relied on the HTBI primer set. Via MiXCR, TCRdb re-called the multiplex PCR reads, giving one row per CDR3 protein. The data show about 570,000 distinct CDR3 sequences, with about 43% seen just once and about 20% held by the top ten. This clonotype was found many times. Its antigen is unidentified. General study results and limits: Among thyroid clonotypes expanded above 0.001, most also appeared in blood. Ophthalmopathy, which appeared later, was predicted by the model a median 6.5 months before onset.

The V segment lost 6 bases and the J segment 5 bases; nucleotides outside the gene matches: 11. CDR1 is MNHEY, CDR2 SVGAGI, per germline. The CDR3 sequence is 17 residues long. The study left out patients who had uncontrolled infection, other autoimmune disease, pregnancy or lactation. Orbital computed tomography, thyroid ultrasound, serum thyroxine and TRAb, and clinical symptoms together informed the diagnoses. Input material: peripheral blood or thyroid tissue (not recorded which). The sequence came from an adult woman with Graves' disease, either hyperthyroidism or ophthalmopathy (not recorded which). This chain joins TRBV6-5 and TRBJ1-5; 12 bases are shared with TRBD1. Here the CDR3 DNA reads TGTGCCAGCAGGGGCGTTGCCGGGACAGGGGGCGATCAGCCCCAGCATTTT. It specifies CASRGVAGTGGDQPQHF.